A single T cell receptor (beta chain) is shown here with its context. Its antigen remains unknown. Method: immunoSEQ multiplex PCR; TCRdb's copy keeps in-frame clones and lacks some. The sample lists tens of thousands of clones; 87% were seen once. This record comes from a study of T cell responses to AZD1222 COVID-19 vaccine. Points from the study as a whole: Just a handful of people given AZD1222 tested seropositive at baseline. The breadth and depth of Spike-specific TCRs increased once two AZD1222 doses had been given.

The receptor was isolated from an adult who received the AZD1222 COVID-19 vaccine. The source was peripheral blood, collected 28 days after the second AZD1222 dose.

The CDR3 here is CASSPRGAGHQGYNEQFF. As DNA, the CDR3 is TGTGCCAGCAGCCCCCGCGGAGCGGGGCACCAAGGGTACAATGAGCAGTTCTTC. The V call is TRBV7-3, the J call TRBJ2-1; 7 bases map to TRBD2. Germline loops: CDR1 SGHTA, CDR2 FQGTGA. The CDR3 is 18 amino acids. Losses at the gene ends were 5 bases for V and 4 bases for J; bases not matched to a gene: 17.